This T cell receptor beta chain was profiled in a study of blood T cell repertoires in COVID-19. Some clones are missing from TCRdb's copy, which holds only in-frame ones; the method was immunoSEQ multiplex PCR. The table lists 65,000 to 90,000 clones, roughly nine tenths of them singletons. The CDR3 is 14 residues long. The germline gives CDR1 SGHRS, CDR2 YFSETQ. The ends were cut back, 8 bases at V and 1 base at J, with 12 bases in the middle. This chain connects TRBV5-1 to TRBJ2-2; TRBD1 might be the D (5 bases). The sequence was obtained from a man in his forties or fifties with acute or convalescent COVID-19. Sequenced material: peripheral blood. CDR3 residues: CASQEQVNTGELFF. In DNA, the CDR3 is TGCGCCAGTCAAGAACAGGTGAACACCGGGGAGCTGTTTTTT.